Below are 18 T cell receptor beta chains sequenced from a single sample in a study of blood T cell repertoires in COVID-19. Using immunoSEQ multiplex PCR, the repertoire was profiled, and TCRdb retains in-frame clones only, with some absent. The sample holds tens of thousands of clones, about nine tenths seen once. The sample consisted of peripheral blood. Receptors originate from a man in his forties or fifties with COVID-19, enrolled during active disease.

CDR3 residues: CASSQNQGEAFF. The DNA of the CDR3 is TGTGCCAGCAGCCAAAACCAGGGGGAAGCTTTCTTT. The chain carries TRBV12-3 or TRBV12-4 and TRBJ1-1; possible D gene TRBD1, 6 bases. V lost 6 bases and J lost 8, with 13 bases in between. The CDR3 contains 12 residues.

The rearrangement uses TRBV2 and TRBJ1-3; a possible D gene is TRBD1 (6 bases). The CDR3 runs to 13 residues. V was clipped by 4 bases and J by 4 bases, with 8 bases between them. Germline V lookup: CDR1 SNHLY, CDR2 FYNNEI. The CDR3 nucleotides are TGTGCCAGCAGTGCGACAGGAGGAAACACCATATATTTT. Protein product: CASSATGGNTIYF.

The chain uses TRBV29-1 and TRBJ1-1; D is perhaps TRBD1 (5 bases). Germline V gene data show CDR1 as SQVTM and CDR2 as ANQGSEA. This CDR3 contains 13 residues. V lost 7 bases to trimming and J lost 0 bases, with 12 bases between them. The CDR3 sequence: CSGMTVMNTEAFF. Here the CDR3 DNA reads TGCAGCGGGATGACAGTCATGAACACTGAAGCTTTCTTT.

This clone was detected only once. The CDR3 nucleotides read TGTGCCTGGAGTGAGGAGGGTAACTATGGCTACACCTTC. This codes for CAWSEEGNYGYTF. The J gene is TRBJ1-2, the V gene TRBV30, with D uncertain. Germline V gene sequence: CDR1 GTSNPN, CDR2 SVGIG (reference sequence). The length of the CDR3 is 13 residues. V lost 1 base and J lost 1, with 7 bases in between.

The chain employs TRBV9 and TRBJ2-3; D may be TRBD2 (6 bases). The V gene's germline CDR1 is SGDLS and CDR2 YYNGEE. This CDR3 spans 16 amino acids. Trimming shortened V by 0 bases and J by 5 bases, and 16 bases separated the two germline ends. CDR3: CASSVEDRGGVDTQYF. In nucleotides, the CDR3 is TGTGCCAGCAGCGTAGAGGATCGGGGAGGAGTAGATACGCAGTATTTT.

The chain joins TRBV19 to TRBJ2-7, with 10 bases aligning to TRBD1. The CDR3 loop spans 15 amino acids. V was clipped by 3 bases and J by 6 bases; unmatched bases: 8. Germline CDR1 and CDR2: LNHDA and SQIVND (reference sequence). The DNA for the CDR3 is TGTGCCAGTAGTATCCCCGGGACAGGGGTTGCCGAGCAGTACTTC. Translation: CASSIPGTGVAEQYF.

The rearrangement uses TRBV19 and TRBJ1-2; tentative D call: TRBD1 (6 bases). Trimming stripped 5 bases from V and 8 bases from J, with 15 bases between. The CDR3 sequence is 13 residues long. CDR1 is LNHDA, CDR2 SQIVND, per germline (reference sequence). The CDR3 region has the DNA TGTGCCAGTAGTTCCCCCGGGACATGGGGCTACACCTTC. Translated, it gives CASSSPGTWGYTF.

The V call is TRBV4-2, the J call TRBJ1-2, with 9 bases matching TRBD1. This CDR3 has 16 residues. Germline assignment: CDR1 LGHNA and CDR2 YNFKEQ. The V segment lost 3 bases and the J segment 0 bases; nucleotides outside the gene matches: 5. For the CDR3, the DNA is TGTGCCAGCAGCCACGCCGGGACAGGGTCTAACTATGGCTACACCTTC. It translates to CASSHAGTGSNYGYTF.

The J gene is TRBJ1-3, the V gene TRBV4-2, with D maybe TRBD1 (5 bases). Trimming removed 2 bases at V and 0 bases at J, with 14 bases between. CDR3 length: 17 amino acids. Germline V gene sequence: CDR1 LGHNA, CDR2 YNFKEQ. This chain's CDR3 is CASSQIGAGSSGNTIYF. The DNA of the CDR3 is TGTGCCAGCAGCCAAATTGGGGCGGGGAGCTCTGGAAACACCATATATTTT.

The chain is built from TRBV6-5 and TRBJ1-3, with D perhaps matching TRBD1 (5 bases). Trimming left V 9 bases short and J 5 bases short, with 17 bases between. Germline-derived CDR1 and CDR2 are MNHEY and SVGAGI. The CDR3 has 14 amino acids. The CDR3 DNA reads TGTGCCAGTAACGCGGGGCAGGGTAGAAACACCATATATTTT. This codes for CASNAGQGRNTIYF.

V usage is TRBV6-4 and J usage is TRBJ2-7; D unclear. V lost 4 bases, J lost 4 bases, and 5 bases lay in between. There are 11 residues in the CDR3. CDR1 is MRHNA and CDR2 is SNTAGT in the germline V gene. CDR3 DNA sequence: TGTGCCAGCAGTGTCCAGTACGAGCAGTACTTC. Its protein product is CASSVQYEQYF.

The genes are TRBV5-1 and TRBJ1-1; D possibly corresponds to TRBD1 (5 bases). Trimming took off 3 bases at V and 0 bases at J, with 12 bases between the two ends. CDR1 is SGHRS and CDR2 is YFSETQ in the germline V gene. The CDR3 has 15 amino acids. The DNA for the CDR3 is TGCGCCAGCAGCTACAAATGGGGGGTGAACACTGAAGCTTTCTTT. Translation gives CASSYKWGVNTEAFF.

V and J are TRBV19 and TRBJ2-7, with TRBD2 matching 12 bases. The CDR3 covers 18 residues. The germline gives CDR1 LNHDA, CDR2 SQIVND (reference sequence). V lost 2 bases, J lost 6 bases, and 14 bases stayed unmatched. The CDR3 sequence is CASSIRPSGRADPAEQYF. The CDR3 nucleotides are TGTGCCAGTAGTATACGGCCTAGCGGGAGGGCCGACCCAGCCGAGCAGTACTTC. Filled out from reference TRBV19 and TRBJ2-7, the complete variable domain reads DGGITQSPKYLFRKEGQNVTLSCEQNLNHDAMYWYRQDPGQGLRLIYYSQIVNDFQKGDIAEGYSVSREKKESFPLTVTSAQKNPTAFYLCASSIRPSGRADPAEQYFGPGTRLTVT.

The chain has TRBV6-6 and TRBJ1-1, with D perhaps matching TRBD1 (6 bases). The CDR3 is 13 amino acids. Trimming took off 5 bases at V and 5 bases at J, with 12 bases between the two ends. CDR1 MNHNY and CDR2 SVGAGI come from the germline V gene (reference sequence). Here the CDR3 DNA reads TGTGCCAGCAGTCCTCAGGGGTATACTGAAGCTTTCTTT. Its protein is CASSPQGYTEAFF.

The chain links TRBV30 to TRBJ2-7, with 8 bases that match TRBD2. This CDR3 has 13 amino acids. CDR1 is GTSNPN, CDR2 SVGIG, per germline (reference sequence). Unmatched junction bases numbered 3, after V lost 2 bases and J lost 3 bases. CDR3 in amino acids: CAWSSGRNYEQYF. Written as DNA, the CDR3 is TGTGCCTGGAGTAGCGGGAGAAACTACGAGCAGTACTTC.

The chain joins TRBV5-1 to TRBJ2-7, with D possibly being TRBD1 (5 bases). Per the germline V gene, CDR1 is SGHRS and CDR2 is YFSETQ. Trimming took 0 bases from V and 3 from J, leaving 10 bases between them. CDR3 length equals 14 residues. CDR3 loop: CASSLGQRNYEQYF. The CDR3 region has the DNA TGCGCCAGCAGCTTGGGACAGAGAAACTACGAGCAGTACTTC.

The CDR3 coding sequence is TGTGCCAGCAGCTTCCGGGGGGTATCGAACACTGAAGCTTTCTTT. This gives the protein CASSFRGVSNTEAFF. This chain connects TRBV5-5 to TRBJ1-1; D may be TRBD1 (5 bases). The germline CDR1 and CDR2 sequences are SGHKS and YYEKEE (reference sequence). V lost 2 bases and J 1 base, leaving 12 bases between the germline ends. The CDR3 runs to 15 residues.

V is TRBV7-9 and J is TRBJ1-1; no clear D. Per germline, CDR1 SEHNR and CDR2 FQNEAQ (reference sequence). CDR3 length: 13 amino acids. V was cut by 5 bases and J by 1 base, with 8 bases left in between. The CDR3: CASSKQANTEAFF. The CDR3 nucleotides are TGTGCCAGCAGCAAGCAGGCGAACACTGAAGCTTTCTTT.